This is a list of T cell receptor beta chains from one sample in a study of T cells in Graves' hyperthyroidism and ophthalmopathy. TCRdb fed the multiplex PCR reads into MiXCR, producing one record per CDR3 protein. The sample includes over 45,000 distinct CDR3 sequences, around 48% of them seen just once. Sequenced input: peripheral blood or thyroid tissue (not recorded which). Every receptor here comes from a woman in her forties or fifties with Graves' hyperthyroidism. Both conserved end residues are part of each CDR3. A D gene is named only where the DNA matches it firmly. Expanded clones get a size class; other rows say once, few or many, or leave the size out.

v_call	clone_size	d_call	j_call	cdr3_aa	cdr3_nt
TRBV7-2	-	TRBD1	TRBJ2-2	CASSPRDRGTGELFF	TGTGCCAGCAGCCCCAGGGACAGGGGAACCGGGGAGCTGTTTTTT
TRBV5-8	many	TRBD1	TRBJ1-6	CASSLGRQGYSPLHF	TGTGCCAGCAGCTTGGGCCGACAGGGTTATTCACCCCTCCACTTT
TRBV7-9	many	-	TRBJ1-2	CASSSDFGTRAGGYTF	TGTGCCAGCAGCTCAGACTTCGGGACTCGGGCAGGGGGCTACACCTTC
TRBV6-2/TRBV6-3	many	TRBD1	TRBJ1-4	CASSNSGTALFF	TGTGCCAGCAGTAACTCCGGGACAGCGCTGTTTTTT
TRBV2	-	-	TRBJ1-5	CASSPGGSNQPQHF	TGTGCCAGCTCACCAGGAGGTAGCAATCAGCCCCAGCATTTT
TRBV10-2	many	TRBD1	TRBJ2-7	CASRTTGSSYEQYF	TGCGCCAGCAGGACGACAGGGAGCTCCTACGAGCAGTACTTC
TRBV20-1	many	-	TRBJ1-1	CSARDPGTQVLNTEAFF	TGCAGTGCTAGAGACCCCGGGACACAAGTCCTGAACACTGAAGCTTTCTTT
TRBV9	many	-	TRBJ1-3	CASSVVSGAGNTIYF	TGTGCCAGCAGCGTGGTCTCGGGGGCGGGAAACACCATATATTTT
TRBV29-1	many	-	TRBJ1-1	CSVGTATLPNTEAFF	TGCAGCGTTGGCACCGCCACACTCCCGAACACTGAAGCTTTCTTT
TRBV5-4	once	TRBD2	TRBJ2-5	CASSPRTSGSEETQYF	TGTGCCAGCAGCCCTAGGACTAGCGGGAGCGAAGAGACCCAGTACTTC